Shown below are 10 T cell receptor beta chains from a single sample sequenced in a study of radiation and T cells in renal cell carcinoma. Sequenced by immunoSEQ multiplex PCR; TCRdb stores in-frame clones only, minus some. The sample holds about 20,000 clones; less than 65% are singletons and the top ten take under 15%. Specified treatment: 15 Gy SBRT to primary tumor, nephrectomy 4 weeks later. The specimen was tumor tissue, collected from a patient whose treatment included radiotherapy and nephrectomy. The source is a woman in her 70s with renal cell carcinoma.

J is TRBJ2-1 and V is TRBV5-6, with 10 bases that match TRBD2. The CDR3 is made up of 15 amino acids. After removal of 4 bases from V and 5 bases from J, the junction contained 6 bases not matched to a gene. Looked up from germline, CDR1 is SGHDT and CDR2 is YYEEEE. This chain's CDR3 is CASSAPSGGNNEQFF. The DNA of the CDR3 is TGTGCCAGCAGCGCACCTAGCGGGGGCAACAATGAGCAGTTCTTC.

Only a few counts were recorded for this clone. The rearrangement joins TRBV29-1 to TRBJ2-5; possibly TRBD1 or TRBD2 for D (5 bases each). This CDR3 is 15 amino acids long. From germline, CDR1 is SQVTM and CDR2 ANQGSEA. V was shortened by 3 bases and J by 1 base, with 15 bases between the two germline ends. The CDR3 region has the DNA TGCAGCGTTGATGTCTCGGGAAGGGGCCAAGAGACCCAGTACTTC. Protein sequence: CSVDVSGRGQETQYF.

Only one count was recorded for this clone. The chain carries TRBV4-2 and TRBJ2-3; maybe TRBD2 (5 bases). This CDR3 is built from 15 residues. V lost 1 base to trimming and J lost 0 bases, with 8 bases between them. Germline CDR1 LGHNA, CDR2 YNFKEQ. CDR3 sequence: CASSQGTGSTDTQYF. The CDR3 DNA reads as TGTGCCAGCAGCCAAGGTACGGGGAGCACAGATACGCAGTATTTT.

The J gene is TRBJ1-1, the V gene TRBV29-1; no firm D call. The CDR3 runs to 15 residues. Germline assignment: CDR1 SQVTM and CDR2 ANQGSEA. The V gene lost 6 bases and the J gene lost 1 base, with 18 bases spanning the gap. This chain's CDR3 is CSVLIHDVPNTEAFF. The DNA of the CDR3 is TGCAGCGTCCTAATACACGACGTACCGAACACTGAAGCTTTCTTT.

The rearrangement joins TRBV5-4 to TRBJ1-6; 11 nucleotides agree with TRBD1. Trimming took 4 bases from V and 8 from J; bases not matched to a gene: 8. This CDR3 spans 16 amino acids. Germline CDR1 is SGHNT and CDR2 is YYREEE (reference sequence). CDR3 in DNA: TGTGCCAGCAGCGTATATGGACAGGGGGCTGATTCACCCCTCCACTTT. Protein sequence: CASSVYGQGADSPLHF. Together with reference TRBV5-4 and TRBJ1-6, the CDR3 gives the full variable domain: ETGVTQSPTHLIKTRGQQVTLRCSSQSGHNTVSWYQQALGQGPQFIFQYYREEENGRGNFPPRFSGLQFPNYSSELNVNALELDDSALYLCASSVYGQGADSPLHFGNGTRLTVT.

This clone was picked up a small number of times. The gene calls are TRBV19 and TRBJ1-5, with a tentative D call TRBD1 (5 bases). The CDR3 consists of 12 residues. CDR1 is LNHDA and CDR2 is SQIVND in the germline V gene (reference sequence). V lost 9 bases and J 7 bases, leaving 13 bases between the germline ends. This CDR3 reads CASGGVGQPQHF. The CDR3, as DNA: TGTGCCAGCGGAGGGGTAGGACAGCCCCAGCATTTT.

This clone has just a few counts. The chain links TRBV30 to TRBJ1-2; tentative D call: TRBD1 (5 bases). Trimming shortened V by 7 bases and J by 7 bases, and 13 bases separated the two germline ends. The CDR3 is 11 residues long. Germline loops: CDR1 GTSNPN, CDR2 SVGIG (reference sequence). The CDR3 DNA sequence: TGTGCCTCCCTCAGGGACGGTGGCTACACCTTC. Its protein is CASLRDGGYTF.

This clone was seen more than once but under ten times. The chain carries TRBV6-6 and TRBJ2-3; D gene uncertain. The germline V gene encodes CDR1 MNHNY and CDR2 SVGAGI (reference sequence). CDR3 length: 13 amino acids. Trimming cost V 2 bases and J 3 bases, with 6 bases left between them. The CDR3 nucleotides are TGTGCCAGCAGTTACCAACAGACAGATACGCAGTATTTT. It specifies CASSYQQTDTQYF.

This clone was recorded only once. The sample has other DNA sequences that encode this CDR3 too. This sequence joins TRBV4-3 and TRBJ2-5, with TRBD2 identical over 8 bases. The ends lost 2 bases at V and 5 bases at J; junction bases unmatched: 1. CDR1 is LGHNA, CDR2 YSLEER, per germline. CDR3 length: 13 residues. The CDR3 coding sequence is TGCGCCAGCAGCCAACGCGGGGGGGAGACCCAGTACTTC. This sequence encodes CASSQRGGETQYF.

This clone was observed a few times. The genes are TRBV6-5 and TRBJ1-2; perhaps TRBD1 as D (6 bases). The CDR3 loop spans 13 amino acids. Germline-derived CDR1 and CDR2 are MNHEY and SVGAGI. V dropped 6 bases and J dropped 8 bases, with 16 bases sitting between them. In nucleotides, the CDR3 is TGTGCCAGCAGCCAGGACAGTAAGAAGGGCTACACCTTC. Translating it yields CASSQDSKKGYTF.